Presented here are 4 T cell receptor beta chains from one specimen sequenced in a study of high-grade serous ovarian cancer treatment subgroups (dated by TCRdb to 2020 to 2023). Tumor samples were obtained before definitive surgery or chemotherapy. The library was obtained by the immunoSEQ multiplex PCR assay. This is the immuneACCESS table as TCRdb keeps it, with only in-frame sequences that have V and J called. A part of the clones is gone; compared with another copy, unresolved V genes explain less than half, and the rest is unexplained. This sample comprises roughly 12,000 clones, roughly four fifths of them detected only once. Around 6.6% of the sample is held by the ten biggest clonotypes. The sequenced sample was tumor tissue. The origin of the receptors is a human donor with high-grade serous ovarian cancer.

DNA of the CDR3: TGTGCCAGCAGTTACTCGAGTGGAGGCGGGGCCGGGGAGCTGTTTTTT. Its translation: CASSYSSGGGAGELFF. The rearrangement joins TRBV6-5 to TRBJ2-2, with a possible D match to TRBD2 (6 bases). Germline V lookup: CDR1 MNHEY, CDR2 SVGAGI. This CDR3 has 16 residues. The V gene lost 0 bases and the J gene lost 6 bases, with 14 bases spanning the gap.

The chain couples TRBV9 to TRBJ2-1; 10 positions agree with TRBD2. Per germline, CDR1 SGDLS and CDR2 YYNGEE. The CDR3 totals 22 residues. V was pared by 1 base and J by 5 bases, with 24 bases of the junction left unmatched. The CDR3 reads CASSVQGPWVPKAGGPHNEQFF. The CDR3 region has the DNA TGTGCCAGCAGCGTACAGGGTCCTTGGGTCCCGAAAGCGGGAGGGCCCCACAATGAGCAGTTCTTC.

The V and J genes are TRBV7-8 and TRBJ2-7, with D uncertain. V was shortened by 2 bases and J by 10 bases, with 12 bases between the two germline ends. The CDR3 is made up of 12 amino acids. Germline CDR1 reads SGHVS; CDR2 reads FQNEAQ. CDR3 sequence (DNA): TGTGCCAGCAGCTTAAGTTCGGCAACTCAGTACTTC. Amino acid sequence: CASSLSSATQYF.

The DNA for the CDR3 is TGTGCCAGCGAGAGGGGGCGGATAGAAACCGGGGAGCTGTTTTTT. Translation gives CASERGRIETGELFF. This chain connects TRBV7-9 to TRBJ2-2, with 7 nucleotides matching TRBD1. V was pared by 8 bases and J by 5 bases, with 11 bases of the junction left unmatched. Germline assignment: CDR1 SEHNR and CDR2 FQNEAQ (reference sequence). The CDR3 totals 15 residues.